This T cell receptor (beta chain) appears in the sequencing data of a study of long-term antiretroviral therapy in people with HIV. The germline V gene has CDR1 SNHLY and CDR2 FYNNEI. The CDR3 contains 14 residues. V lost 5 bases and J lost 5; bases outside the gene matches: 7. Running of the v3.0 immunoSEQ assay took place at survey level. This table comes from immunoSEQ multiplex PCR, and its TCRdb copy is limited to in-frame clones, with some not included. Altogether roughly 25,000 clones are present, over 90% being singletons, with the ten largest covering about 10%. The chain links TRBV2 to TRBJ2-5, with 8 nucleotides matching TRBD2. The sequencing here drew on unsorted PBMCs, taken 7.6 years after starting antiretroviral therapy. The clonotype originates from a woman aged 40 to 50 with HIV. The CDR3 loop is CASSSGLARETQYF. In DNA, the CDR3 is TGTGCCAGCAGTTCTGGACTAGCTAGGGAGACCCAGTACTTC.